This entry lists 17 T cell receptor beta chains sequenced from one sample in a study of cytomegalovirus exposure and HLA in healthy donors. Primers included in the PCR were 60 Vbeta and 13 Jbeta primers. The data were produced by immunoSEQ multiplex PCR, yet TCRdb's version contains in-frame clones alone and is incomplete. The data show fewer than 200,000 clones, around 72% seen once. The specimen sequenced was PBMCs. These receptors were collected from a middle-aged man in good health and CMV-seropositive.

This clone was counted a few times. V and J are TRBV5-4 and TRBJ2-7, with 9 bases fitting TRBD2. Germline lookup yields CDR1 SGHNT and CDR2 YYREEE (reference sequence). V gave up 3 bases and J gave up 4 bases; unmatched junction bases: 11. There are 16 residues in the CDR3. As DNA, the CDR3 is TGTGCCAGCAGCTCCCAGGAGGCTAGCGGGGCATACGAGCAGTACTTC. This codes for CASSSQEASGAYEQYF.

J is TRBJ2-7 and V is TRBV4-1; a possible D gene is TRBD1 (5 bases). The V gene lost 1 base and the J gene lost 3 bases, with 10 bases spanning the gap. Germline CDR1 and CDR2: MGHRA and YSYEKL. This CDR3 is built from 14 residues. CDR3 coding DNA: TGCGCCAGCAGCCAAGGACAGTCCGTCTACGAGCAGTACTTC. Its translation is CASSQGQSVYEQYF.

The rearrangement joins TRBV7-2 to TRBJ2-7; 11 bases match TRBD1. Germline V CDR1 and CDR2: SGHTA, FQGNSA. The J segment lost 3 bases and the V segment lost 2 bases, leaving 6 bases of the junction unmatched. There are 16 residues in the CDR3. DNA of the CDR3: TGTGCCAGCAGCTTATACGGGGACAGGGGGATCTACGAGCAGTACTTC. Translation: CASSLYGDRGIYEQYF.

The table lists this clone with a few counts. V is TRBV5-1 and J is TRBJ2-1, with TRBD1 identical over 7 bases. This CDR3 spans 14 amino acids. Per germline, CDR1 SGHRS and CDR2 YFSETQ. V lost 4 bases and J lost 10; bases outside the gene matches: 11. CDR3 sequence (DNA): TGCGCCAGCAGCACGATGGGACAGCAAGGCGAGCAGTTCTTC. Encoded protein: CASSTMGQQGEQFF.

This rearrangement joins TRBV7-2 to TRBJ2-1; 8 nucleotides match TRBD2. Trimming cost V 0 bases and J 6 bases; bases outside gene matches: 1. There are 14 residues in the CDR3. Germline loops: CDR1 SGHTA, CDR2 FQGNSA. The CDR3 protein is CASSLARGGNEQFF. CDR3 in DNA: TGTGCCAGCAGCTTAGCCCGGGGGGGCAATGAGCAGTTCTTC. Together with reference TRBV7-2 and TRBJ2-1, the CDR3 gives the full variable domain: GAGVSQSPSNKVTEKGKDVELRCDPISGHTALYWYRQSLGQGLEFLIYFQGNSAPDKSGLPSDRFSAERTGGSVSTLTIQRTQQEDSAVYLCASSLARGGNEQFFGPGTRLTVL.

V usage is TRBV9 and J usage is TRBJ2-5, with 10 bases matching TRBD2. The J segment lost 5 bases and the V segment lost 4 bases, leaving 2 bases of the junction unmatched. The CDR3 is 13 residues long. The germline V gene has CDR1 SGDLS and CDR2 YYNGEE. CDR3 DNA: TGTGCCAGCAGCCCGGGACTAGCGGAGACCCAGTACTTC. Translation gives CASSPGLAETQYF.

The chain couples TRBV7-2 to TRBJ2-2, with TRBD2 identical over 9 bases. The V segment lost 2 bases and the J segment 0 bases; nucleotides outside the gene matches: 4. The CDR3 length is 17 residues. Germline CDR1 and CDR2: SGHTA and FQGNSA. The CDR3 reads CASSLTASGANTGELFF. In DNA form, the CDR3 reads TGTGCCAGCAGCTTAACGGCTAGCGGGGCGAACACCGGGGAGCTGTTTTTT.

The rearrangement joins TRBV2 to TRBJ2-3; perhaps TRBD2 as D (5 bases). V shed 6 bases and J shed 4 bases, with 17 bases lying between them. The CDR3 loop spans 15 amino acids. Germline CDR1 and CDR2: SNHLY and FYNNEI. CDR3 bases: TGTGCCAGCAGAGCCGGACCCCTAGCTGCAGATACGCAGTATTTT. As protein: CASRAGPLAADTQYF. Combining the CDR3 with reference TRBV2 and TRBJ2-3 gives the whole variable domain EPEVTQTPSHQVTQMGQEVILRCVPISNHLYFYWYRQILGQKVEFLVSFYNNEISEKSEIFDDQFSVERPDGSNFTLKIRSTKLEDSAMYFCASRAGPLAADTQYFGPGTRLTVL.

This clone was picked up one time. This chain connects TRBV29-1 to TRBJ1-1; D ambiguous. V lost 5 bases and J lost 8, with 12 bases in between. Germline CDR1 and CDR2: SQVTM and ANQGSEA. CDR3 size: 11 residues. The CDR3 DNA reads as TGCAGCGTTATCAACTCAGCGGAAGCTTTCTTT. Translating gives CSVINSAEAFF.

V and J are TRBV7-9 and TRBJ1-2, with 12 bases matching TRBD1. The germline V gene has CDR1 SEHNR and CDR2 FQNEAQ (reference sequence). V was pared by 0 bases and J by 3 bases, with 2 bases of the junction left unmatched. This CDR3 has 16 residues. CDR3 loop: CASSLAGDRGHYGYTF. CDR3 nucleotides: TGTGCCAGCAGCTTAGCGGGGGACAGGGGGCACTATGGCTACACCTTC.

V gene TRBV10-1 combines with J gene TRBJ2-3, with 9 bases that match TRBD1. V lost 6 bases to trimming and J lost 5 bases; unmatched junction nucleotides: 3. The CDR3 contains 13 residues. The V gene's germline CDR1 is WNHNN and CDR2 SYGVQD (reference sequence). CDR3 in amino acids: CASRVTGGDTQYF. As DNA, the CDR3 is TGCGCCAGCAGAGTGACAGGGGGAGATACGCAGTATTTT.

In nucleotides, the CDR3 is TGTGCCACCGAGGCAGGGGGCATCACCTCCTACAATGAGCAGTTCTTC. It translates to CATEAGGITSYNEQFF. The genes are TRBV15 and TRBJ2-1, with 8 nucleotides matching TRBD1. The germline V gene encodes CDR1 LNHNV and CDR2 YYDKDF (reference sequence). The CDR3 runs to 16 residues. V shed 8 bases and J 0 bases; nucleotides not matched to a gene: 9.

This clone has only a few counts. The CDR3 DNA is TGTGCCAGCAGCCGGGGGACAGGGGCGAGTTACAATGAGCAGTTCTTC. Translated, it gives CASSRGTGASYNEQFF. This chain joins TRBV6-6 and TRBJ2-1; 10 bases are shared with TRBD1. The CDR3 covers 16 residues. Germline values: CDR1 MNHNY, CDR2 SVGAGI (reference sequence). The J segment lost 4 bases and the V segment lost 6 bases, leaving 9 bases of the junction unmatched.

In this sample, this clone turned up a few times. The rearrangement joins TRBV7-9 to TRBJ1-2; D perhaps matches TRBD1 (5 bases). V lost 3 bases and J lost 3, with 14 bases in between. The CDR3 contains 15 residues. The V gene's germline CDR1 is SEHNR and CDR2 FQNEAQ (reference sequence). The CDR3 loop is CASSFGRGGDYGYTF. The CDR3 DNA reads as TGTGCCAGCAGCTTTGGAAGGGGCGGGGACTATGGCTACACCTTC.

The CDR3 coding sequence is TGTGCCATCAGCGATGGGGGCTTGAACACCGGGGAGCTGTTTTTT. It codes for CAISDGGLNTGELFF. The rearrangement joins TRBV10-3 to TRBJ2-2, with D possibly being TRBD1 (6 bases). V was cut by 6 bases and J by 1 base, with 12 bases left in between. Germline assignment: CDR1 ENHRY and CDR2 SYGVKD. This CDR3 comprises 15 residues.

This chain links TRBV27 with TRBJ1-2, with D perhaps TRBD1 (5 bases). Germline-derived CDR1 and CDR2 are MNHEY and SMNVEV (reference sequence). CDR3 size: 13 residues. Trimming removed 2 bases from V and 8 bases from J, with 12 bases in between. CDR3 DNA: TGTGCCAGCAGTTTAAAGGCAGGGCACGGCTACACCTTC. Translation gives CASSLKAGHGYTF.

The chain links TRBV5-5 to TRBJ2-7; 8 positions agree with TRBD1. This CDR3 comprises 16 residues. V was pared by 4 bases and J by 3 bases, with 12 bases of the junction left unmatched. Germline values: CDR1 SGHKS, CDR2 YYEKEE (reference sequence). CDR3 sequence: CASSPGGTGGGYEQYF. The DNA of the CDR3 is TGTGCCAGCAGCCCCGGGGGCACAGGGGGAGGCTACGAGCAGTACTTC.